The TCR beta chain under discussion was sequenced for a study of early T cells in non-severe SARS-CoV-2 infection. Study background: RNA in bulk from unsorted whole blood was sequenced, and chains were unpaired.

This clonotype was found many times. Attachment of unique molecular identifiers to individual cDNA molecules was performed. TCRdb redid the calling of the 5' RACE reads with MiXCR, one entry per CDR3 protein. The sample contains 30,000 to 45,000 distinct CDR3 sequences, under 4.5% of which appear only once. The ends lost 1 base at V and 4 bases at J; junction bases unmatched: 0. Per germline, CDR1 SEHNR and CDR2 FQNEAQ (reference sequence). The CDR3 runs 15 residues. Sequenced material: whole blood. The rearrangement uses TRBV7-9 and TRBJ2-1, with 11 bases fitting TRBD2. This clonotype was sampled from an adult who was a healthcare worker with PCR-confirmed SARS-CoV-2 infection or an uninfected control (not recorded which). Written as DNA, the CDR3 is TGTGCCAGCAGCTTAGTAGCGGGAGGGTACAATGAGCAGTTCTTC. Translation: CASSLVAGGYNEQFF.